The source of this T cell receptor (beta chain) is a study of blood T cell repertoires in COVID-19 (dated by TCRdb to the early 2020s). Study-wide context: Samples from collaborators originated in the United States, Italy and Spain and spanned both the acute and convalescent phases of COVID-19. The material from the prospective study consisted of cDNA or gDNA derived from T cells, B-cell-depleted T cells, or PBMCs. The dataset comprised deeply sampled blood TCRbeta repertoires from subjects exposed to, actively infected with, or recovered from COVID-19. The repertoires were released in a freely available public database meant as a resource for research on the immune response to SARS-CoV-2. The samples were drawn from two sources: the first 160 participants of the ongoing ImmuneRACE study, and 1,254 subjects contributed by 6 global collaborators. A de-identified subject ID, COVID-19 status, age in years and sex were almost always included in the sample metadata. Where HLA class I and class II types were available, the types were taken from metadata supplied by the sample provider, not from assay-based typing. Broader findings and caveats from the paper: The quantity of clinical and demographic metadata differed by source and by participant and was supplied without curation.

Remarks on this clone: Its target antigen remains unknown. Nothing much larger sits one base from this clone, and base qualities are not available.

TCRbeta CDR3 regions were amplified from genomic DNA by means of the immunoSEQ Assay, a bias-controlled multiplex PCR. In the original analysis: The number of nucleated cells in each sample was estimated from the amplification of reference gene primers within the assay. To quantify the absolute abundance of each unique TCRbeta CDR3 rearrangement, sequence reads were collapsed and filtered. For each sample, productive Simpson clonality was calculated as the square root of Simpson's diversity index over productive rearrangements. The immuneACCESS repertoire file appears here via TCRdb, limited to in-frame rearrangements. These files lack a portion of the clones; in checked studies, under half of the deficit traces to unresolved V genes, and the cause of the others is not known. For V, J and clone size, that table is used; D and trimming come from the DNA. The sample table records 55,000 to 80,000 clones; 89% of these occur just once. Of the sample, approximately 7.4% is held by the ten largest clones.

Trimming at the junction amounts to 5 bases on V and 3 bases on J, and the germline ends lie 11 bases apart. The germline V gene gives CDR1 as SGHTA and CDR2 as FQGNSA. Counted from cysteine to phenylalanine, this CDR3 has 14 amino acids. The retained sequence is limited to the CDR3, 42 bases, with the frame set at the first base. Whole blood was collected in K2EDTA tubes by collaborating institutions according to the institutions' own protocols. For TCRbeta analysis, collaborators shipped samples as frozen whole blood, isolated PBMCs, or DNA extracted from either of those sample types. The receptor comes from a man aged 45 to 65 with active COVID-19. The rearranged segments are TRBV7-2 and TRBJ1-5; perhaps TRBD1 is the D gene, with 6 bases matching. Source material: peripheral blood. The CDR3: CASSPTGSNQPQHF. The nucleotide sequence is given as TGTGCCAGCAGCCCCACAGGGTCCAATCAGCCCCAGCATTTT.